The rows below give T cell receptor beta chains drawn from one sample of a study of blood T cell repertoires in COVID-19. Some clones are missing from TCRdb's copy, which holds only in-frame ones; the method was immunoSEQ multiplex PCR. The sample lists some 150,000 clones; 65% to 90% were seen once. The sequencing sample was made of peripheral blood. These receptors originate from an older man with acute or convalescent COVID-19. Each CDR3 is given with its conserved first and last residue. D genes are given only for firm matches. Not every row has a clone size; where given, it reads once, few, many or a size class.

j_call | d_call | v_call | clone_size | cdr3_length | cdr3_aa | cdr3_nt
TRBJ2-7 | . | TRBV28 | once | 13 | CASSTYSRGGQYF | TGTGCCAGCAGTACCTATAGTAGGGGGGGGCAGTACTTC
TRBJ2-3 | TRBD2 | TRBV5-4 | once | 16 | CASSLGTSGVTDTQYF | TGTGCCAGCAGCCTCGGGACTAGCGGAGTCACAGATACGCAGTATTTT
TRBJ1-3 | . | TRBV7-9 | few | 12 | CASSKVAYTIYF | TGTGCCAGCAGCAAAGTGGCATACACCATATATTTT
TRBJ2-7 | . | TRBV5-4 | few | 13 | CASSSRAEGPNSF | TGTGCCAGCAGCTCTCGAGCGGAGGGACCGAACAGCTTC
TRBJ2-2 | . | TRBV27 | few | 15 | CASSSGLRNTGELFF | TGTGCCAGCAGTTCGGGACTCAGGAACACCGGGGAGCTGTTTTTT
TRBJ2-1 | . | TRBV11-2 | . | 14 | CASSGGLGYNEQFF | TGTGCCAGCAGCGGGGGACTGGGATACAATGAGCAGTTCTTC
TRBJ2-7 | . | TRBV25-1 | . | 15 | CASSEGWGGRYEQYF | TGTGCCAGCAGTGAAGGATGGGGGGGGCGTTACGAGCAGTACTTC
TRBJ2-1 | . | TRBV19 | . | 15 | CASSKREISYNEQFF | TGTGCCAGTAGTAAACGGGAGATCTCCTACAATGAGCAGTTCTTC
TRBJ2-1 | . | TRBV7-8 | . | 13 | CASRRRRDNEQFF | TGTGCCAGCCGCCGTCGCAGGGACAATGAGCAGTTCTTC
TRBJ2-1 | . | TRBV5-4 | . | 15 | CASSLDGGPYNEQFF | TGTGCCAGCAGCTTGGATGGCGGGCCCTACAATGAGCAGTTCTTC
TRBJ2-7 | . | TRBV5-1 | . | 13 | CASSFAGSVEQYF | TGCGCCAGCAGCTTTGCGGGGTCCGTGGAGCAGTACTTC
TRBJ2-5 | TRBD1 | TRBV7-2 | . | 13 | CASRRDRQETQYF | TGTGCCAGCAGACGGGACAGGCAAGAGACCCAGTACTTC
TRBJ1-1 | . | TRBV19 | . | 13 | CASGAFVDTEAFF | TGTGCCAGTGGGGCCTTCGTCGACACTGAAGCTTTCTTT
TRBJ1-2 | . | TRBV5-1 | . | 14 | CASSPGTTNYGYTF | TGCGCCAGCAGCCCGGGGACAACTAACTATGGCTACACCTTC
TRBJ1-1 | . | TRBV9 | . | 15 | CASSVREGFNTEAFF | TGTGCCAGCAGCGTGCGGGAGGGATTTAACACTGAAGCTTTCTTT
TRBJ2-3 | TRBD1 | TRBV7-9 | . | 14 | CASSSGTGIDTQYF | TGTGCCAGCAGCTCCGGGACAGGGATAGATACGCAGTATTTT
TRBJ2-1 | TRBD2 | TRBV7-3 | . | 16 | CASSLISGRPGGEQFF | TGTGCCAGCAGCTTAATTAGCGGGAGGCCAGGGGGAGAGCAGTTCTTC
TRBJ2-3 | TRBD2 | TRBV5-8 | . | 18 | CASSSGTSGTLGVDTQYF | TGTGCCAGCAGCTCCGGGACTAGCGGGACCCTTGGGGTAGATACGCAGTATTTT
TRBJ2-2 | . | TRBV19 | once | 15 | CASSIGGANTGELFF | TGTGCCAGTAGTATTGGCGGGGCCAACACCGGGGAGCTGTTTTTT
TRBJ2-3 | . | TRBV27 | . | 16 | CASSPPSGRATDTQYF | TGTGCCAGCAGTCCCCCCTCGGGCAGGGCAACAGATACGCAGTATTTT
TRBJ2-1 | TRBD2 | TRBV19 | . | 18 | CATSAIPSLAGPYNEQFF | TGTGCCACGAGCGCTATACCCTCACTAGCGGGGCCCTACAATGAGCAGTTCTTC
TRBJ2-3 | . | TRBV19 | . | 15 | CASRPALGGTDTQYF | TGTGCCAGTAGGCCTGCGCTCGGGGGCACAGATACGCAGTATTTT
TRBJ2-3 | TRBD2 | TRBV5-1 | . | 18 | CASSGGLAGRPSTDTQYF | TGCGCCAGCAGCGGGGGACTAGCGGGGAGGCCTAGCACAGATACGCAGTATTTT
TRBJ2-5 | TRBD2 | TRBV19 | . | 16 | CASSILAGQGVETQYF | TGTGCCAGTAGTATATTAGCGGGGCAGGGTGTGGAGACCCAGTACTTC
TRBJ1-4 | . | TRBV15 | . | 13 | CATKTGTGEKLFF | TGTGCCACCAAGACAGGAACCGGTGAAAAACTGTTTTTT
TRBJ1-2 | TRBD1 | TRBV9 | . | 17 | CASSVKPLTTGSGGYTF | TGTGCCAGCAGCGTAAAACCCCTCACGACAGGGTCAGGTGGCTACACCTTC
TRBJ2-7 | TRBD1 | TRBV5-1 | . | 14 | CASSAGTGGNEQYF | TGCGCCAGCAGCGCCGGGACAGGGGGCAACGAGCAGTACTTC
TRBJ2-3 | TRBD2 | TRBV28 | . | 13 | CASRGGSTDTQYF | TGTGCCAGCCGGGGAGGGTCAACAGATACGCAGTATTTT
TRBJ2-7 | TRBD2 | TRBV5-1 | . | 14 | CASSDTSGMGEQCF | TGCGCCAGCAGCGATACTAGCGGGATGGGGGAGCAGTGCTTC
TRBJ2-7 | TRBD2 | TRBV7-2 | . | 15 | CASSLGLAAAYEQYF | TGTGCCAGCAGCTTAGGACTAGCGGCCGCCTACGAGCAGTACTTC
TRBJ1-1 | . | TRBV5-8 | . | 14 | CASSYLTGNTEAFF | TGTGCCAGCAGCTACCTCACAGGGAACACTGAAGCTTTCTTT
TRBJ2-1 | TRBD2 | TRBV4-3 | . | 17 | CASSQDPQTSVHNEQFF | TGCGCCAGCAGCCAAGATCCTCAGACTAGCGTCCACAATGAGCAGTTCTTC
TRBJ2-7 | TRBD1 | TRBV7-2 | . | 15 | CASSLAGTVTYEQYF | TGTGCCAGCAGCTTAGCCGGGACAGTGACATACGAGCAGTACTTC
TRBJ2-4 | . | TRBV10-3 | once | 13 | CAISARDRGIQYF | TGTGCCATCAGTGCCAGGGATAGGGGCATTCAGTACTTC
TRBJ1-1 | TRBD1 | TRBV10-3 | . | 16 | CAISDHDRVLDTEAFF | TGTGCCATCAGTGACCACGACAGGGTATTGGACACTGAAGCTTTCTTT
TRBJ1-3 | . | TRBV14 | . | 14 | CASSQGSGLDTIYF | TGTGCCAGCAGCCAAGGTTCAGGACTAGACACCATATATTTT
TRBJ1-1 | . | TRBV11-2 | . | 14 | CASSRQRLNTEAFF | TGTGCCAGCAGCAGACAGCGCCTGAACACTGAAGCTTTCTTT